This TCR beta chain was documented in a study of identical twins. TCRdb itself ran the 5' RACE reads through MiXCR, one entry per CDR3 protein. The sample has roughly 1.6 million distinct CDR3 sequences; about 30% are singletons. In the case of this clonotype: With a much larger clone just one base away, this may be a read error.

Trimming shortened V by 0 bases and J by 0 bases, and 11 bases separated the two germline ends. This CDR3 spans 17 amino acids. The germline V gene encodes CDR1 LGHNA and CDR2 YNFKEQ. This sequence was found in a newborn girl in good health. Sequenced material: cord blood. This chain joins TRBV4-2 and TRBJ1-4; D ambiguous. CDR3 in amino acids: CASSQDRSATTNEKLFF. Written as DNA, the CDR3 is TGTGCCAGCAGCCAAGATAGGTCGGCGACAACTAATGAAAAACTGTTTTTT.